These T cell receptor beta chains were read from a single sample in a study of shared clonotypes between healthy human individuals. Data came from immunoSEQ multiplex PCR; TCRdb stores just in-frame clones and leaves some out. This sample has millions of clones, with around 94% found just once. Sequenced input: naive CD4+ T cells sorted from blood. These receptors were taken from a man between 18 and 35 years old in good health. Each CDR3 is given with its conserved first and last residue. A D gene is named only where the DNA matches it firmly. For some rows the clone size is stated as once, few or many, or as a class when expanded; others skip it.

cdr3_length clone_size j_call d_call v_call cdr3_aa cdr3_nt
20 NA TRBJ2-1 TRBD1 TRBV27 CASSLSNLITGGSSYNEQFF TGTGCCAGCAGTTTATCAAACCTCATTACAGGGGGGAGCTCCTACAATGAGCAGTTCTTC
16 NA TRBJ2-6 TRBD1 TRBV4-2 CASSTTGGAGANVLTF TGTGCCAGCAGCACGACAGGGGGCGCTGGGGCCAACGTCCTGACTTTC
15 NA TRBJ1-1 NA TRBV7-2 CASSSVGGLHTEAFF TGTGCCAGCAGCTCAGTCGGAGGTTTGCACACTGAAGCTTTCTTT
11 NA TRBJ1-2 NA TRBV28 CASSEKYGYTF TGTGCCAGCAGCGAAAAATATGGCTACACCTTC
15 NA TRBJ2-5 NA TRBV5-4 CASSLIGGGGETQYF TGTGCCAGCAGCTTGATAGGTGGAGGGGGAGAGACCCAGTACTTC
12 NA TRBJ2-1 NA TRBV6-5 CASRTGLNEQFF TGTGCCAGCAGAACAGGGTTGAATGAGCAGTTCTTC
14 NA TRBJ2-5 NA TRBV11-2 CASSPDLGMETQYF TGTGCCAGCAGCCCTGACTTGGGGATGGAGACCCAGTACTTC
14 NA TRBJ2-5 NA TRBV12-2 CASRFTRGQETQYF TGTGCAAGTCGCTTTACTAGGGGTCAAGAGACCCAGTACTTC
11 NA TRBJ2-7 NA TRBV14 CASSQAYEQYF TGTGCCAGCAGCCAAGCCTACGAGCAGTACTTC
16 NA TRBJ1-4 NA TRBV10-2 CASSEGPVAWNEKLFF TGCGCCAGCAGTGAAGGGCCGGTTGCTTGGAATGAAAAACTGTTTTTT
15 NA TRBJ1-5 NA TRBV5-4 CASSPGPSSDQPQHF TGTGCCAGCAGCCCAGGACCGAGTTCTGATCAGCCCCAGCATTTT
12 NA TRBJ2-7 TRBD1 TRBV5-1 CASSTDRISQYF TGCGCCAGCAGCACGGACAGGATCTCCCAGTACTTC
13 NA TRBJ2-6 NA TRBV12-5 CASGLSGANVLTF TGTGCTAGTGGCCTCTCTGGGGCCAACGTCCTGACTTTC
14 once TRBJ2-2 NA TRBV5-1 CASSFPGNTGELFF TGCGCCAGCAGCTTTCCAGGGAACACCGGGGAGCTGTTTTTT
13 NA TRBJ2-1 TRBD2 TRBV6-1 CASKASGGNEQFF TGTGCCAGCAAGGCTAGCGGGGGGAATGAGCAGTTCTTC
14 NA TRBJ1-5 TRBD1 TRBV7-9 CASGPTGPNQPQHF TGTGCCAGCGGCCCGACAGGGCCTAATCAGCCCCAGCATTTT
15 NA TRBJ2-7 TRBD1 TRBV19 CASTSPGQGTYEQYF TGTGCCAGTACTTCCCCGGGACAGGGGACCTACGAGCAGTACTTC
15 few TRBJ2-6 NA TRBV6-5 CASSSHYSGANVLTF TGTGCCAGCAGTTCCCACTACTCTGGGGCCAACGTCCTGACTTTC
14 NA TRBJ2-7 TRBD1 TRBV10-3 CAISGTRDRDEQYF TGTGCCATCAGTGGGACCCGGGACAGGGATGAGCAGTACTTC
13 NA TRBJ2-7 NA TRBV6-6 CASSYSAAAGQYF TGTGCCAGCAGTTACTCGGCGGCCGCCGGGCAGTACTTC
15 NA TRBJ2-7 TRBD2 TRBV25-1 CASFPGLAISYEQYF TGTGCCAGCTTTCCGGGACTAGCGATTTCCTACGAGCAGTACTTC
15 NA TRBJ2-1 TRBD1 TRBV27 CASSTTGQAYNEQFF TGTGCCAGCAGTACTACGGGACAGGCCTACAATGAGCAGTTCTTC
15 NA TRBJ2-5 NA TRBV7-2 CASSLVGHNQETQYF TGTGCCAGCAGCTTAGTGGGACACAACCAAGAGACCCAGTACTTC
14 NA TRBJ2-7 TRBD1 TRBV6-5 CASKTTGKSYEQYF TGTGCCAGCAAGACGACAGGGAAGTCCTACGAGCAGTACTTC
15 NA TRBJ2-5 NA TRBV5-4 CASSLAQTSQETQYF TGTGCCAGCAGCTTGGCCCAGACTTCCCAAGAGACCCAGTACTTC
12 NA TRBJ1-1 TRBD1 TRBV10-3 CATRDSNTEAFF TGTGCCACCCGGGACAGCAACACTGAAGCTTTCTTT
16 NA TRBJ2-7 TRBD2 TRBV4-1 CASSPRGGTIPYEQYF TGCGCCAGCAGCCCCCGGGGGGGGACCATTCCCTACGAGCAGTACTTC
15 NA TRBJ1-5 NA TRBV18 CASSPGTGRNQPQHF TGTGCCAGCTCACCTGGCACAGGTCGCAATCAGCCCCAGCATTTT
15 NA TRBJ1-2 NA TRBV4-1 CASSQEVSGSYGYTF TGCGCCAGCAGCCAAGAGGTGTCGGGGTCCTATGGCTACACCTTC
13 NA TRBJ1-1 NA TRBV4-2 CASSQELNTEAFF TGTGCCAGCAGCCAAGAGCTGAACACTGAAGCTTTCTTT
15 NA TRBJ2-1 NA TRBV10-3 CAIKQGSGSYNEQFF TGTGCCATCAAACAGGGATCGGGCTCCTACAATGAGCAGTTCTTC
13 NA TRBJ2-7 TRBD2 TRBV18 CATREGLSSEQYF TGTGCCACCCGAGAGGGACTATCGAGCGAGCAGTACTTC
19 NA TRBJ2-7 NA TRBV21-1 CASSNTSPYVTVSSYEQYF TGTGCCAGCAGCAATACCTCTCCATACGTAACCGTATCATCCTACGAGCAGTACTTC
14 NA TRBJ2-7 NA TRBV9 CASSGPGDRLGQYF TGTGCCAGCAGCGGCCCTGGAGACAGGCTCGGGCAGTACTTC
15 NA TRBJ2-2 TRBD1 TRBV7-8 CASSRGQGATGELFF TGTGCCAGCAGCCGAGGACAGGGGGCGACCGGGGAGCTGTTTTTT
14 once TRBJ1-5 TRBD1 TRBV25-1 CASSGTGESQPQHF TGTGCCAGCAGTGGGACAGGGGAAAGTCAGCCCCAGCATTTT
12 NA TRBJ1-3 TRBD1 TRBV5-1 CASSWGQGTIYF TGCGCCAGCAGCTGGGGACAGGGGACCATATATTTT
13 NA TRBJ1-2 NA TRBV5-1 CASSLNREYGYTF TGCGCCAGCAGCTTGAACAGGGAATATGGCTACACCTTC